The 15 T cell receptor beta chains listed next were all sequenced from one sample in a study of regulatory T cells in long-lasting Graves disease. Through Arm-PCR of CDR3 regions and iRepertoire HTBI primers, TCR beta libraries were built. In TCRdb, the multiplex PCR reads were re-called with MiXCR into one record per CDR3 protein. The sample yields roughly 700,000 distinct CDR3 sequences, about 32% seen once. Time point defined: persistent/refractory GD, antithyroid drugs over 5 years with positive TRAb. TCR sequences were obtained from RNA taken from PBMCs. The sample in question was peripheral blood mononuclear cells (PBMCs), obtained when the disease was refractory, from a patient treated with antithyroid drugs. The receptors shown here come from a female donor with Graves disease.

This clonotype was seen many times. The rearrangement links TRBV12-3 or TRBV12-4 to TRBJ2-5; 10 bases are shared with TRBD2. V was pared by 2 bases and J by 2 bases, with 5 bases of the junction left unmatched. This CDR3 is built from 16 residues. In DNA, the CDR3 is TGTGCCAGCAGTTTAACGGCAGCGGGAGGGCAAGAGACCCAGTACTTC. Its protein is CASSLTAAGGQETQYF.

The chain has TRBV11-2 and TRBJ1-5; tentatively, D is TRBD1 (5 bases). The germline gives CDR1 SGHAT, CDR2 FQNNGV. The CDR3 loop spans 13 amino acids. Trimming shortened V by 1 base and J by 8 bases, and 9 bases separated the two germline ends. CDR3 DNA: TGTGCCAGCAGCTTAGCCCGGGGGGAGCCCCAGCATTTT. Amino acid sequence: CASSLARGEPQHF.

The chain combines TRBV25-1 with TRBJ1-6; D gene unclear. Trimming left V 4 bases short and J 7 bases short, with 17 bases between. The CDR3 has 16 amino acids. Germline loops: CDR1 MGHDK, CDR2 SYGVNS. CDR3: CASSGNSSPWNSPLHF. DNA for the CDR3: TGTGCCAGCAGTGGAAACAGTTCTCCCTGGAATTCACCCCTCCACTTT.

This clonotype was counted between two and nine times. V and J are TRBV7-9 and TRBJ2-7; TRBD2 might be the D (5 bases). Germline V gene lookup returns CDR1 SEHNR and CDR2 FQNEAQ (reference sequence). The V and J ends lost 1 base and 6 bases respectively, with 19 bases between them. The CDR3 runs to 16 residues. CDR3 amino acids: CASSLERTMPVGEQYF. CDR3 sequence (DNA): TGTGCCAGCAGCTTAGAGCGGACCATGCCCGTGGGCGAGCAGTACTTC.

The chain employs TRBV5-6 and TRBJ1-2; D is perhaps TRBD1 (6 bases). Looked up from germline, CDR1 is SGHDT and CDR2 is YYEEEE. V shed 4 bases and J shed 4 bases, with 14 bases lying between them. This CDR3 has 14 amino acids. CDR3 loop: CASSIGQFGYGYTF. As DNA, the CDR3 is TGTGCCAGCAGCATAGGACAGTTTGGCTATGGCTACACCTTC.

This chain uses TRBV5-1 with TRBJ1-2; 8 nucleotides align to TRBD1. The CDR3 runs 15 residues. Trimming took 0 bases from V and 6 from J; bases not matched to a gene: 7. Germline V gene sequence: CDR1 SGHRS, CDR2 YFSETQ. CDR3 region: CASSLEPGGANGYTF. The CDR3 coding sequence is TGCGCCAGCAGCTTGGAGCCAGGGGGCGCGAATGGCTACACCTTC.

In this sample, this clonotype turned up many times. This chain connects TRBV6-5 to TRBJ1-4; D may be TRBD1 (5 bases). The CDR3 consists of 13 residues. Germline V lookup: CDR1 MNHEY, CDR2 SVGAGI. V was pared by 0 bases and J by 10 bases, with 9 bases between. CDR3 in amino acids: CASSYSSGRKLFF. The CDR3 coding sequence is TGTGCCAGCAGTTACTCCTCAGGGAGAAAACTGTTTTTT.

V usage is TRBV20-1 and J usage is TRBJ2-7, with 9 bases identical to TRBD2. Trimming at V came to 5 bases and at J to 0 bases, leaving 14 bases not matched to a gene. The CDR3 has 17 amino acids. Per germline, CDR1 DFQATT and CDR2 SNEGSKA (reference sequence). The CDR3 region is CSALRVTSGRTSYEQYF. The DNA of the CDR3 is TGCAGTGCTCTTAGGGTGACTAGCGGACGAACCTCCTACGAGCAGTACTTC.

This clonotype has at least ten counts. The gene calls are TRBV28 and TRBJ1-6; 7 bases align to TRBD1. V dropped 1 base and J dropped 0; count of bases not matched to a gene: 6. The CDR3 totals 18 residues. Germline V gene sequence: CDR1 MDHEN, CDR2 SYDVKM. The CDR3 bases are TGTGCCAGCAGTTTATCGGGCAGGGGGAGCTCCTATAATTCACCCCTCCACTTT. This gives the protein CASSLSGRGSSYNSPLHF.

The rearrangement links TRBV2 to TRBJ2-2, with 9 bases that match TRBD2. V was pared by 1 base and J by 2 bases, with 5 bases of the junction left unmatched. The CDR3 spans 17 residues. Germline loops: CDR1 SNHLY, CDR2 FYNNEI. DNA for the CDR3: TGTGCCAGCAGTGAAGGGGTAGCGGGAGTAAACACCGGGGAGCTGTTTTTT. Its translation is CASSEGVAGVNTGELFF. The full variable domain, in which reference TRBV2 and TRBJ2-2 provide the parts outside the CDR3, is EPEVTQTPSHQVTQMGQEVILRCVPISNHLYFYWYRQILGQKVEFLVSFYNNEISEKSEIFDDQFSVERPDGSNFTLKIRSTKLEDSAMYFCASSEGVAGVNTGELFFGEGSRLTVL.

This clonotype was counted only a few times. The chain carries TRBV10-3 and TRBJ1-2; unclear D gene. V shed 3 bases and J shed 0 bases, with 5 bases lying between them. The CDR3 spans 13 residues. CDR1 and CDR2 (germline): ENHRY, SYGVKD. This chain's CDR3 is CAISDKANYGYTF. The CDR3, as DNA: TGTGCCATCAGTGATAAAGCTAACTATGGCTACACCTTC.

This clonotype has only a few counts. The chain links TRBV20-1 to TRBJ1-6; 7 nucleotides agree with TRBD1. The germline gives CDR1 DFQATT, CDR2 SNEGSKA (reference sequence). V trimming: 3 bases; J trimming: 6 bases; junction bases outside the gene matches: 8. CDR3 length equals 15 residues. The CDR3 spells CSASLIQGGNSPLHF. The CDR3 coding sequence is TGCAGTGCTAGCCTAATCCAGGGGGGTAATTCACCCCTCCACTTT.

The genes are TRBV12-3 or TRBV12-4 and TRBJ2-6; possible D gene TRBD2, 6 bases. V gave up 7 bases and J gave up 0 bases, with 13 bases separating them. This CDR3 is 16 amino acids long. In nucleotides, the CDR3 is TGTGCCAGCAACAGTAGGAGGGACTCTGGGGCCAACGTCCTGACTTTC. Amino acid sequence: CASNSRRDSGANVLTF.

The chain recombines TRBV20-1 with TRBJ2-2, with 7 nucleotides matching TRBD2. The trim removed 5 bases at V and 4 bases at J, leaving 10 bases unmatched. This CDR3 contains 15 residues. CDR1 and CDR2 from the germline V gene are DFQATT and SNEGSKA (reference sequence). CDR3 in amino acids: CSAGPGTTITGELFF. The CDR3 DNA follows: TGCAGTGCTGGACCCGGGACTACTATCACCGGGGAGCTGTTTTTT.

The chain combines TRBV30 with TRBJ1-2; TRBD1 matches 7 bases. The CDR3 extends over 13 amino acids. The ends lost 3 bases at V and 7 bases at J; junction bases unmatched: 8. Germline-derived CDR1 and CDR2 are GTSNPN and SVGIG (reference sequence). The CDR3 DNA is TGTGCCTGGAGAAGACAGGGACGGAGTGGCTACACCTTC. Its translation is CAWRRQGRSGYTF.